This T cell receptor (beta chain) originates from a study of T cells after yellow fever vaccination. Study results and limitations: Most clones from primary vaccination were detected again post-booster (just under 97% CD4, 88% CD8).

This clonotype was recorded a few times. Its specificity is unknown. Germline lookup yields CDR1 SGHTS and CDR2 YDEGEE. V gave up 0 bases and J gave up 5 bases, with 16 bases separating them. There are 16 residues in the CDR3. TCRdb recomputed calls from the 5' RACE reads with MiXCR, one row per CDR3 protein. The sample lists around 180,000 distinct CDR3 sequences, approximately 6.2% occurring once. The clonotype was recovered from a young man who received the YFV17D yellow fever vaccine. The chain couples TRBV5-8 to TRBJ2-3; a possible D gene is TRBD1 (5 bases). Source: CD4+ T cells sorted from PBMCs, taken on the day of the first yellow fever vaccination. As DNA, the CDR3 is TGTGCCAGCAGCTTGGCCATAGGGATCAGGGAAGATACGCAGTATTTT. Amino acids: CASSLAIGIREDTQYF.